This TCR beta chain was found in a study of blood T cell repertoires in COVID-19. The V gene lost 6 bases and the J gene lost 4 bases, with 9 bases spanning the gap. Per germline, CDR1 KGHSH and CDR2 LQKENI. The CDR3 consists of 12 residues. The protocol was immunoSEQ multiplex PCR, while the TCRdb copy is restricted to in-frame clones and leaves out a portion. The sample has 290,000 or so clones; more than 75% are singletons. The chain links TRBV18 to TRBJ2-5; D remains ambiguous. Sequencing used PBMCs or T cells enriched from blood (not recorded which). This sequence originates from a young woman who had recovered from COVID-19. CDR3 amino acids: CASSLGRETQYF. Written as DNA, the CDR3 is TGTGCCAGCTCGCTGGGCAGAGAGACCCAGTACTTC.